Shown below are 32 T cell receptor beta chains from a single sample sequenced in a study of human T cells and chemical hapten exposure. A single record per CDR3 protein comes from TCRdb applying MiXCR to the RACE reads. The table has around 330,000 distinct CDR3 sequences, about 5% seen once. Time point given: pre-sensitization, week 0. The treatment was: therapeutic diphenylcyclopropenone sensitization with weekly scalp DPC. The source was whole blood, collected in connection with sensitization to the hapten diphenylcyclopropenone (DPC). The receptors were gathered from a woman under 30 with alopecia areata. Some clones in this sample may be carry-over from other donors' samples.

This clonotype turned up a few times. The chain links TRBV6-2 or TRBV6-3 to TRBJ2-7; a weak D match, TRBD2 (6 bases). There are 16 residues in the CDR3. Germline assignment: CDR1 MNHEY and CDR2 SVGEGT. V lost 3 bases and J 2 bases, leaving 17 bases between the germline ends. The CDR3 region is CASSYHRRVVTYEQYF. CDR3 in DNA: TGTGCCAGCAGTTATCACAGGAGGGTAGTAACCTACGAGCAGTACTTC.

This clonotype was seen only a few times. The chain joins TRBV7-9 to TRBJ2-3; TRBD2 might be the D (6 bases). Per the germline V gene, CDR1 is SEHNR and CDR2 is FQNEAQ (reference sequence). The CDR3 has 15 residues. Trimming left V 1 base short and J 1 base short, with 9 bases between. CDR3: CASSLEPSGTDTQYF. DNA of the CDR3: TGTGCCAGCAGCTTAGAGCCTAGCGGCACAGATACGCAGTATTTT.

Ten or more counts support this clonotype. This chain uses TRBV10-1 with TRBJ2-7; D is undetermined. V was pared by 7 bases and J by 0 bases, with 13 bases between. Germline V CDR1 and CDR2: WNHNN, SYGVQD (reference sequence). The CDR3 extends over 14 amino acids. CDR3 sequence (DNA): TGCGCCAGCATAATGAGGCTGCGCTCCTACGAGCAGTACTTC. Residues: CASIMRLRSYEQYF.

This chain links TRBV18 with TRBJ1-6, with D hard to call. Per germline, CDR1 KGHSH and CDR2 LQKENI. V lost 0 bases, J lost 4 bases, and 1 base lay in between. The CDR3 consists of 13 residues. The CDR3 spells CASSPPYNSPLHF. Written as DNA, the CDR3 is TGTGCCAGCTCACCACCTTATAATTCACCCCTCCACTTT.

Many counts were recorded for this clonotype. The chain has TRBV7-2 and TRBJ1-3; perhaps TRBD1 as D (6 bases). The V end was cut by 1 base, the J end by 7 bases, with 8 bases between. Per the germline V gene, CDR1 is SGHTA and CDR2 is FQGNSA. The CDR3 contains 13 residues. The CDR3 here is CASSLVTGNTIYF. The CDR3, as DNA: TGTGCCAGCAGCTTAGTCACAGGGAACACCATATATTTT.

J is TRBJ2-1 and V is TRBV4-2; no reliable D call. Trimming stripped 1 base from V and 6 bases from J, with 19 bases between. Germline values: CDR1 LGHNA, CDR2 YNFKEQ. The CDR3 length is 17 residues. CDR3: CASSQGRGRKVINEQFF. In DNA form, the CDR3 reads TGTGCCAGCAGCCAAGGACGCGGACGGAAGGTAATCAATGAGCAGTTCTTC.

This clonotype was observed many times. V and J are TRBV18 and TRBJ2-5, with no clear D. The CDR3 loop spans 14 amino acids. Trimming removed 4 bases at V and 4 bases at J, with 13 bases between. The germline gives CDR1 KGHSH, CDR2 LQKENI. The CDR3: CASSLKTLAETQYF. The CDR3 nucleotides read TGTGCCAGCTCACTCAAGACCCTCGCAGAGACCCAGTACTTC.

This chain joins TRBV6-4 and TRBJ2-3, with a weak D call TRBD2 (5 bases). The CDR3 spans 15 residues. The germline CDR1 and CDR2 sequences are MRHNA and SNTAGT. The V and J ends lost 3 bases and 2 bases respectively, with 12 bases between them. The CDR3 loop is CASSESGVYTDTQYF. The DNA for the CDR3 is TGTGCCAGCAGTGAATCCGGGGTATACACAGATACGCAGTATTTT.

The rearrangement joins TRBV5-1 to TRBJ2-3; 8 bases are a match to TRBD2. CDR1 is SGHRS and CDR2 is YFSETQ in the germline V gene. V lost 1 base, J lost 6 bases, and 7 bases stayed unmatched. The CDR3 runs to 15 residues. CDR3 sequence reads: CASSLSGTRGDTQYF. Written as DNA, the CDR3 is TGCGCCAGCAGCTTGTCCGGGACTAGAGGGGATACGCAGTATTTT.

The V call is TRBV6-1, the J call TRBJ1-1; D possibly corresponds to TRBD1 (6 bases). The ends were cut back, 4 bases at V and 2 bases at J, with 11 bases in the middle. The CDR3 has 14 residues. The germline gives CDR1 MNHNS, CDR2 SASEGT. CDR3 sequence (DNA): TGTGCCAGCAGTGGAGGGACAACAAACACTGAAGCTTTCTTT. This encodes CASSGGTTNTEAFF.

The chain has TRBV4-1 and TRBJ1-5; D possibly corresponds to TRBD1 (5 bases). The V end was cut by 0 bases, the J end by 9 bases, with 15 bases between. The CDR3 is 15 amino acids. Germline-derived CDR1 and CDR2 are MGHRA and YSYEKL. The CDR3 region is CASSQDLGGVVPQHF. The CDR3 DNA is TGCGCCAGCAGCCAAGACTTGGGGGGAGTTGTGCCCCAGCATTTT.

This clonotype was picked up many times. CDR3 sequence: CAIRKDRGKSYNEQFF. The CDR3 DNA reads as TGTGCCATCAGAAAAGACAGGGGCAAGTCCTACAATGAGCAGTTCTTC. The rearrangement uses TRBV10-3 and TRBJ2-1, with 8 bases identical to TRBD1. Germline CDR1 reads ENHRY; CDR2 reads SYGVKD. This CDR3 is built from 16 residues. The ends lost 6 bases at V and 1 base at J; junction bases unmatched: 8.

The V call is TRBV7-9, the J call TRBJ1-1; no clear D gene. Trimming pared 8 bases from V and 4 bases from J, leaving 8 bases between. The V gene's germline CDR1 is SEHNR and CDR2 FQNEAQ (reference sequence). The CDR3 contains 11 residues. The CDR3 region has the DNA TGTGCCAGCGATTTCGCCACTGAAGCTTTCTTT. It encodes CASDFATEAFF.

This clonotype showed up just a few times. The J gene is TRBJ2-1, the V gene TRBV7-2; possibly TRBD1 for D (6 bases). The CDR3 contains 16 residues. Germline values: CDR1 SGHTA, CDR2 FQGNSA. Trimming took off 0 bases at V and 1 base at J, with 10 bases between the two ends. CDR3 region: CASSLAVGGSYNEQFF. The CDR3, as DNA: TGTGCCAGCAGCTTAGCGGTAGGGGGATCCTACAATGAGCAGTTCTTC.

Many counts were recorded for this clonotype. The chain recombines TRBV6-2 or TRBV6-3 with TRBJ1-5, with a weak D call TRBD1 (6 bases). This CDR3 has 16 residues. Trimming cost V 6 bases and J 6 bases, with 21 bases left between them. Germline CDR1 is MNHEY and CDR2 is SVGEGT. This chain's CDR3 is CASRTGGASVGQPQHF. CDR3 coding DNA: TGTGCCAGCAGGACCGGGGGGGCATCGGTCGGTCAGCCCCAGCATTTT.

V gene TRBV6-1 combines with J gene TRBJ1-5; D might be TRBD1 (5 bases). The CDR3 runs to 13 residues. V was trimmed by 6 bases and J by 5 bases, leaving 11 bases between them. Germline CDR1 and CDR2: MNHNS and SASEGT. Here the CDR3 DNA reads TGTGCCAGCAGCGTGACAGCCCATCAGCCCCAGCATTTT. Amino acids: CASSVTAHQPQHF.

The chain uses TRBV27 and TRBJ1-3, with D perhaps TRBD1 (5 bases). This CDR3 comprises 16 residues. Germline V gene lookup returns CDR1 MNHEY and CDR2 SMNVEV (reference sequence). The V end lost 4 bases, the J end lost 0 bases, and 13 bases lay between the germline ends. CDR3 DNA sequence: TGTGCCAGCAGTTCGGGAGGGGCAAGCTCTGGAAACACCATATATTTT. It translates to CASSSGGASSGNTIYF.

This clonotype was counted a few times. The gene calls are TRBV28 and TRBJ1-1; 9 bases map to TRBD1. The CDR3 sequence is 13 residues long. Germline V gives CDR1 MDHEN, CDR2 SYDVKM. In nucleotides, the CDR3 is TGTGCGGGACAGGGACACATGAACACTGAAGCTTTCTTT. Translation gives CAGQGHMNTEAFF.

This clonotype has ten or more counts. The rearrangement uses TRBV3-1 and TRBJ1-1; D might be TRBD1 (5 bases). Germline CDR1 reads LGHDT; CDR2 reads YNNKEL (reference sequence). V gave up 6 bases and J gave up 3 bases, with 11 bases separating them. The CDR3 sequence is 13 residues long. The chain's CDR3 is CASSEGTYTEAFF. CDR3 nucleotide sequence: TGTGCCAGCAGTGAGGGGACGTACACTGAAGCTTTCTTT.

This clonotype was counted once. This rearrangement joins TRBV5-1 to TRBJ1-2, with a possible D match to TRBD1 (6 bases). The V gene's germline CDR1 is SGHRS and CDR2 YFSETQ. The CDR3 has 13 amino acids. V shed 4 bases and J shed 5 bases, with 12 bases lying between them. The CDR3 DNA is TGCGCCAGCAGCCCGGGGGGCCGATATGGCTACACCTTC. Translated: CASSPGGRYGYTF.

This clonotype was detected only a few times. The rearrangement links TRBV6-2 or TRBV6-3 to TRBJ2-1; 14 bases align to TRBD2. This CDR3 is built from 17 residues. Trimming at V came to 2 bases and at J to 5 bases, leaving 5 bases not matched to a gene. CDR1 is MNHEY and CDR2 is SVGEGT in the germline V gene. The CDR3 nucleotides read TGTGCCAGCAGTTACCGACGGACTAGCGGGGGGCACAATGAGCAGTTCTTC. Residues: CASSYRRTSGGHNEQFF.

This clonotype was observed many times. The chain recombines TRBV20-1 with TRBJ2-5; the match to TRBD2 covers 8 bases. The trim removed 5 bases at V and 2 bases at J, leaving 7 bases unmatched. Germline lookup yields CDR1 DFQATT and CDR2 SNEGSKA (reference sequence). This CDR3 has 14 amino acids. The CDR3 DNA reads TGCAGTGCTTCGGGGGGGCCGCGTCAAGAGACCCAGTACTTC. Translation gives CSASGGPRQETQYF.

This chain links TRBV5-1 with TRBJ1-6; the D gene is possibly TRBD1 (5 bases). The CDR3 is 15 amino acids. Trimming took off 3 bases at V and 6 bases at J, with 13 bases between the two ends. CDR1 and CDR2 from the germline V gene are SGHRS and YFSETQ. CDR3 coding DNA: TGCGCCAGCAGCTCCCTGACAGAGTTTAATTCACCCCTCCACTTT. Its translation is CASSSLTEFNSPLHF.

This clonotype was seen a few times. The rearrangement links TRBV6-9 to TRBJ1-4; D possibly corresponds to TRBD1 (5 bases). This CDR3 has 18 amino acids. The germline V gene encodes CDR1 MNHGY and CDR2 SVAAGI. V was pared by 5 bases and J by 0 bases, with 19 bases between. The CDR3 reads CASSHYQGVEATNEKLFF. In DNA, the CDR3 is TGTGCCAGCAGTCATTACCAGGGAGTTGAGGCAACTAATGAAAAACTGTTTTTT.

CDR3 DNA sequence: TGTGCCAGCAGCCAGGGTTACGCTGGAAACACCATATATTTT. Its translation: CASSQGYAGNTIYF. The gene calls are TRBV7-2 and TRBJ1-3; tentative D call: TRBD1 (5 bases). The V end was cut by 5 bases, the J end by 2 bases, with 10 bases between. The CDR3 is 14 residues long. Per the germline V gene, CDR1 is SGHTA and CDR2 is FQGNSA.

In this sample, this clonotype turned up many times. This chain joins TRBV12-3 or TRBV12-4 and TRBJ2-7; the match to TRBD2 covers 13 bases. This CDR3 comprises 17 residues. The trim removed 5 bases at V and 0 bases at J, leaving 7 bases unmatched. CDR3 DNA sequence: TGTGCCAGCAGTCCTACTAGCGGGAGGGCTAGCTCCTACGAGCAGTACTTC. It specifies CASSPTSGRASSYEQYF.

There are many counts of this clonotype. The rearrangement uses TRBV11-2 and TRBJ2-1; D is possibly TRBD1 or TRBD2 (6 bases each). V lost 4 bases and J 0 bases, leaving 19 bases between the germline ends. The CDR3 runs to 18 residues. Looked up from germline, CDR1 is SGHAT and CDR2 is FQNNGV. CDR3 sequence (DNA): TGTGCCAGCAGCTCACTCCGGGGGCGGGACCGCTCCTACAATGAGCAGTTCTTC. Translation gives CASSSLRGRDRSYNEQFF. Filled out from reference TRBV11-2 and TRBJ2-1, the complete variable domain reads EAGVAQSPRYKIIEKRQSVAFWCNPISGHATLYWYQQILGQGPKLLIQFQNNGVVDDSQLPKDRFSAERLKGVDSTLKIQPAKLEDSAVYLCASSSLRGRDRSYNEQFFGPGTRLTVL.

The sample holds many counts of this clonotype. V usage is TRBV29-1 and J usage is TRBJ1-2; D gene unclear. Per the germline V gene, CDR1 is SQVTM and CDR2 is ANQGSEA. The ends were cut back, 7 bases at V and 4 bases at J, with 19 bases in the middle. This CDR3 has 14 residues. CDR3 sequence reads: CSAGKQPTPYGYTF. DNA of the CDR3: TGCAGCGCCGGAAAACAGCCTACGCCCTATGGCTACACCTTC.

The rearrangement joins TRBV12-3 or TRBV12-4 to TRBJ2-2, with D possibly TRBD1 on 5 matching bases. Trimming stripped 11 bases from V and 5 bases from J, with 15 bases between. The CDR3 sequence is 13 residues long. CDR3 sequence (DNA): TGTGCCGGAACAGGAGATAATACCGGGGAGCTGTTTTTT. Translation: CAGTGDNTGELFF.

In its sample, this clonotype was seen many times. The rearrangement uses TRBV20-1 and TRBJ1-2; maybe TRBD1 (5 bases). The CDR3 is 14 amino acids. V lost 5 bases and J 4 bases, leaving 17 bases between the germline ends. The germline CDR1 and CDR2 sequences are DFQATT and SNEGSKA (reference sequence). The CDR3 region has the DNA TGCAGTGCTGACACCGGGGACCGAATCTATGGCTACACCTTC. Encoded protein: CSADTGDRIYGYTF.

This clonotype occurred a few times. V usage is TRBV3-1 and J usage is TRBJ1-3; no definite D call. Trimming shortened V by 0 bases and J by 4 bases, and 10 bases separated the two germline ends. CDR1 and CDR2 from the germline V gene are LGHDT and YNNKEL (reference sequence). The CDR3 is 15 residues long. The chain's CDR3 is CASSQDRSYGNTIYF. Written as DNA, the CDR3 is TGTGCCAGCAGCCAAGATCGGTCATACGGAAACACCATATATTTT.

Many counts were recorded for this clonotype. V gene TRBV2 combines with J gene TRBJ2-6, with D perhaps TRBD1 (5 bases). The germline CDR1 and CDR2 sequences are SNHLY and FYNNEI. This CDR3 has 16 residues. Trimming took off 6 bases at V and 3 bases at J, with 15 bases between the two ends. The CDR3 spells CASRGNSGNGANVLTF. DNA of the CDR3: TGTGCCAGCAGAGGGAATTCAGGGAATGGGGCCAACGTCCTGACTTTC.